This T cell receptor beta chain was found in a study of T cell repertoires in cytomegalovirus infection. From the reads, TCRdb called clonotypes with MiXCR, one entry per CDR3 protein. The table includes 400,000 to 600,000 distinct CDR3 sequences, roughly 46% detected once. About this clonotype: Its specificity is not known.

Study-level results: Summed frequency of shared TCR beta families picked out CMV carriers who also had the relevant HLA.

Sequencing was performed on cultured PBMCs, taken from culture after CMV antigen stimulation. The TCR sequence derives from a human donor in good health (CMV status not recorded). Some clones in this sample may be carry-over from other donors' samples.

The CDR3 sequence is CASSYIAGVNNEQFF. The DNA for the CDR3 is TGTGCCAGCAGTTACATCGCCGGAGTTAACAATGAGCAGTTCTTC. The chain combines TRBV6-5 with TRBJ2-1; D uncertain. Germline CDR1 reads MNHEY; CDR2 reads SVGAGI. The CDR3 extends over 15 amino acids. The V end lost 2 bases, the J end lost 5 bases, and 13 bases lay between the germline ends.